The rows below give T cell receptor beta chains drawn from one sample of a study of graft-versus-host responses after intestinal transplantation. These receptors' antigens are unknown. TCRdb keeps only in-frame clones here, not all; method: immunoSEQ multiplex PCR. The data hold about 94,000 clones, with 91% observed a single time. The sequencing used unstimulated CD8+ T cells sorted from spleen or lymph node cells, collected before intestinal transplant. The receptors stem from a human donor who received an intestinal transplant. Both conserved end residues are trimmed from each CDR3. Rows may omit the clone size; those that give it use once, few, many or a size class.

clone_size,j_call,v_call,cdr3_aa
-,TRBJ2-2,TRBV28,ASSFRGRERTPGELF
-,TRBJ2-7,TRBV7-9,AIEGSGADEQY
-,TRBJ2-7,TRBV2,ASMGTSGYEQY
-,TRBJ1-4,TRBV5-6,ASSLALNGANEKLF
-,TRBJ2-7,TRBV19,ASRNLAGAYEQY
-,TRBJ2-7,TRBV7-9,ASSSGLAATYEQY
-,TRBJ2-1,TRBV2,ASGGRTSGSYYNEQF
-,TRBJ1-1,TRBV5-4,ASSPVEEAEAF
-,TRBJ2-3,TRBV7-9,ASSRTRGGAGTDTQY
once,TRBJ2-3,TRBV7-8,ASSLVGELTDTQY
-,TRBJ1-6,TRBV7-9,ASSLVSGESPLH
-,TRBJ1-5,TRBV19,ASSSVGNQPQH
-,TRBJ2-1,TRBV6-6,ASSRQGTNEQF
-,TRBJ1-3,TRBV30,AWSASSAGNTIY
-,TRBJ2-1,TRBV5-6,ASTTSGGEIDNEQF
-,TRBJ2-2,TRBV5-8,ASTLVAGEGNTGELF